This T cell receptor (beta chain) originates from a study of CD4 T cells in relation to SARS-CoV-2 and coronaviruses. Naive and memory CD4+ T cells came from enriched cryopreserved PBMCs. The method was immunoSEQ multiplex PCR; TCRdb's version includes in-frame clones alone and lacks a portion of them. Here the sample spans 10,000 or so clones, 87% being singletons. V dropped 1 base and J dropped 5 bases, with 14 bases sitting between them. The CDR3 runs 15 residues. CDR1 and CDR2 from the germline V gene are SGHTS and YDEGEE. The receptor was derived from an adult with COVID-19. V is TRBV5-8 and J is TRBJ2-3; D might be TRBD1 or TRBD2, each matching 5 bases. The sequencing sample was made of naive CD4+ T cells from PBMCs. Subset of the sample: naive CD4+ T cells isolated by negative enrichment. CDR3 in DNA: TGTGCCAGCAGCTTGTGGGACGGATTACTAGATACGCAGTATTTT. Amino acids: CASSLWDGLLDTQYF.